The source of this TCR beta chain is a study of blood T cell repertoires in COVID-19. Study-level background: T cells, B-cell-depleted T cells, or PBMCs supplied cDNA or gDNA.

Original processing methods: Reference gene primer amplification yielded estimated nucleated cell counts. TCRdb's table, derived via immunoSEQ multiplex PCR, lists solely in-frame clones and lacks some. For V, J and clone size, that table is used; D and trimming come from the DNA. Of roughly 70,000 clones in the sample, around 67% were seen once. CDR1 and CDR2 (germline): SGHAT, FQNNGV. This CDR3 spans 14 amino acids. Unmatched junction bases numbered 9, after V lost 5 bases and J lost 5 bases. The sequencing input was peripheral blood. The TCR sequence derives from a man between 60 and 75 years old with acute or convalescent COVID-19. This chain joins TRBV11-2 and TRBJ2-7; 7 nucleotides agree with TRBD1. The DNA of the CDR3 is TGTGCCAGCAGCCTGGGGACAGCCGGGGACGAGCAGTACTTC. This sequence encodes CASSLGTAGDEQYF.